The next 9 T cell receptor beta chains were all read from a single sample in a study of shared clonotypes between healthy human individuals. Assay used: immunoSEQ multiplex PCR; TCRdb lists only in-frame clones, some missing. The sample shows hundreds of thousands of clones, about three quarters of them seen only once. Sequenced sample: PBMCs. All receptors derive from a woman aged 40-49 years in good health. Some clones in this sample may be carry-over from other donors' samples.

This clone has only a few counts. V usage is TRBV7-3 and J usage is TRBJ1-1, with 7 bases lining up with TRBD1. The CDR3 totals 13 residues. Germline CDR1 and CDR2: SGHTA and FQGTGA. After removal of 3 bases from V and 6 bases from J, the junction contained 4 bases not matched to a gene. The CDR3 DNA follows: TGTGCCAGCAGCTTCACAGGGGCCCCTGAAGCTTTCTTT. It encodes CASSFTGAPEAFF.

The chain carries TRBV28 and TRBJ1-1; D uncertain. This CDR3 spans 10 amino acids. Germline loops: CDR1 MDHEN, CDR2 SYDVKM. V was clipped by 6 bases and J by 6 bases, with 5 bases between them. CDR3 loop: CASREAEAFF. In DNA, the CDR3 is TGTGCCAGCAGAGAGGCTGAAGCTTTCTTT.

V gene TRBV10-3 combines with J gene TRBJ2-7; D remains ambiguous. Trimming left V 2 bases short and J 4 bases short, with 12 bases between. CDR3 length: 14 residues. The V gene's germline CDR1 is ENHRY and CDR2 SYGVKD. CDR3 in amino acids: CAISEEQNQYEQYF. CDR3 DNA: TGTGCCATCAGTGAGGAGCAGAATCAATACGAGCAGTACTTC.

The CDR3 region is CASSRAGGGPSRTDTQYF. The CDR3 nucleotides are TGCGCCAGCAGCCGGGCCGGAGGTGGGCCTTCCCGCACAGATACGCAGTATTTT. This chain joins TRBV4-1 and TRBJ2-3; a weak D match, TRBD2 (5 bases). The V end lost 4 bases, the J end lost 1 base, and 21 bases lay between the germline ends. Germline CDR1 reads MGHRA; CDR2 reads YSYEKL. The CDR3 has 18 residues.

This clone was counted a single time. The V and J genes are TRBV18 and TRBJ2-7; 10 positions agree with TRBD2. The CDR3 runs to 14 residues. V gave up 6 bases and J gave up 0 bases; unmatched junction bases: 2. Per germline, CDR1 KGHSH and CDR2 LQKENI. The CDR3, as DNA: TGTGCCAGCTCTCCTAGCGGGAGCTCCTACGAGCAGTACTTC. It encodes CASSPSGSSYEQYF.

This chain joins TRBV9 and TRBJ2-3; 15 bases agree with TRBD2. CDR3 length: 16 amino acids. The trim removed 2 bases at V and 7 bases at J, leaving 5 bases unmatched. Germline V lookup: CDR1 SGDLS, CDR2 YYNGEE. CDR3 residues: CASSVGLAGGIHTQYF. The CDR3 region has the DNA TGTGCCAGCAGCGTGGGACTAGCGGGAGGCATACATACGCAGTATTTT.

The chain employs TRBV5-6 and TRBJ1-3, with D maybe TRBD1 (6 bases). Per the germline V gene, CDR1 is SGHDT and CDR2 is YYEEEE. Trimming took off 10 bases at V and 4 bases at J, with 18 bases between the two ends. This CDR3 is 14 amino acids long. CDR3 residues: CACKGAGAGNTIYF. The CDR3 DNA sequence: TGTGCCTGCAAAGGAGCAGGGGCCGGAAACACCATATATTTT.

The V call is TRBV28, the J call TRBJ2-5; D may be TRBD2 (7 bases). Trimming left V 3 bases short and J 3 bases short, with 11 bases between. In germline, CDR1 is MDHEN, CDR2 SYDVKM. This CDR3 spans 14 amino acids. For the CDR3, the DNA is TGTGCCAGCAGTTTCGGGGGGCAGGAAGAGACCCAGTACTTC. It specifies CASSFGGQEETQYF.

The gene calls are TRBV5-1 and TRBJ2-7; 8 bases line up with TRBD2. V lost 4 bases and J lost 3; bases outside the gene matches: 18. The CDR3 has 18 amino acids. Germline V gene data show CDR1 as SGHRS and CDR2 as YFSETQ. In DNA, the CDR3 is TGCGCCAGCAGCACCGGGACTAGAGTTCTGCGACCCGGCTACGAGCAGTACTTC. Protein sequence: CASSTGTRVLRPGYEQYF.